Below are 15 T cell receptor beta chains sequenced from a single sample in a study of T cell changes during pregnancy in multiple sclerosis. Profiling relied on immunoSEQ multiplex PCR, and the TCRdb table lists in-frame clones only, not all of them. The sample records 90,000 to 95,000 clones, 90% to 95% being singletons. The sequenced sample was peripheral blood, obtained in the third trimester of pregnancy. Receptors were obtained from a female donor with multiple sclerosis, enrolled in a pregnancy study.

J is TRBJ2-7 and V is TRBV7-8; maybe TRBD1 (6 bases). This CDR3 has 14 amino acids. Germline V gene sequence: CDR1 SGHVS, CDR2 FQNEAQ. V was cut by 1 base and J by 5 bases, with 12 bases left in between. CDR3 bases: TGTGCCAGCAGCTTAGGGCCAGGGGCCCACGAGCAGTACTTC. It yields the protein CASSLGPGAHEQYF.

The genes are TRBV9 and TRBJ1-2; weak D call: TRBD1 (5 bases). The germline V gene has CDR1 SGDLS and CDR2 YYNGEE. The CDR3 covers 14 residues. Trimming left V 0 bases short and J 7 bases short, with 13 bases between. The CDR3 DNA reads as TGTGCCAGCAGCGTAGCTGTGGGGGGGGGTGGCTACACCTTC. This translates into CASSVAVGGGGYTF.

This chain joins TRBV10-3 and TRBJ2-1, with a possible D match to TRBD2 (6 bases). The CDR3 extends over 14 amino acids. Trimming took off 10 bases at V and 4 bases at J, with 17 bases between the two ends. In germline, CDR1 is ENHRY, CDR2 SYGVKD. CDR3 bases: TGTGCCAGCTCATCCCCGGGACTGTACAATGAGCAGTTCTTC. Translation gives CASSSPGLYNEQFF.

Here the CDR3 reads CASSYSAGGLDEQYF. DNA for the CDR3: TGTGCCAGCAGTTACTCGGCGGGAGGGCTCGACGAGCAGTACTTC. The chain combines TRBV6-5 with TRBJ2-7; 9 bases align to TRBD2. CDR1 is MNHEY, CDR2 SVGAGI, per germline. This CDR3 is 15 amino acids long. Trimming cost V 0 bases and J 5 bases; bases outside gene matches: 5.

This clone has only one observation. In nucleotides, the CDR3 is TGTGCCAGCAGGGAGACAGGGAACACTGAAGCTTTCTTT. Its protein is CASRETGNTEAFF. This chain joins TRBV6-1 and TRBJ1-1; possible D gene TRBD1, 6 bases. V shed 6 bases and J shed 1 base, with 9 bases lying between them. CDR1 MNHNS and CDR2 SASEGT come from the germline V gene. This CDR3 contains 13 residues.

The rearrangement links TRBV28 to TRBJ2-7, with TRBD2 matching over 8 bases. The CDR3 has 15 amino acids. Germline CDR1 and CDR2: MDHEN and SYDVKM. The J segment lost 3 bases and the V segment lost 5 bases, leaving 9 bases of the junction unmatched. The CDR3 here is CASSPHSGNDYEQYF. The CDR3, as DNA: TGTGCCAGCAGTCCACATAGCGGGAATGACTACGAGCAGTACTTC.

V and J are TRBV27 and TRBJ2-1; 11 bases match TRBD2. CDR1 is MNHEY, CDR2 SMNVEV, per germline (reference sequence). This CDR3 contains 16 residues. The V and J ends lost 5 bases and 5 bases, in that order; junction bases with no gene match: 8. The CDR3 DNA is TGTGCCAGCAGTCACCGGACTAGCGGGTACCACAATGAGCAGTTCTTC. Amino acid sequence: CASSHRTSGYHNEQFF.

The rearrangement uses TRBV29-1 and TRBJ2-7; the D is unclear. The CDR3 contains 15 residues. Per germline, CDR1 SQVTM and CDR2 ANQGSEA. Trimming stripped 4 bases from V and 0 bases from J, with 16 bases between. CDR3: CSVGRSTLSSYEQYF. The CDR3 DNA reads TGCAGCGTTGGCCGGTCCACACTAAGCTCCTACGAGCAGTACTTC.

The chain has TRBV6-5 and TRBJ1-2; TRBD1 is a possible D gene (5 bases). V shed 5 bases and J shed 3 bases, with 10 bases lying between them. The CDR3 is made up of 13 amino acids. The germline V gene encodes CDR1 MNHEY and CDR2 SVGAGI. The CDR3 DNA is TGTGCCAGCAGTATGGGAGGGGACTATGGCTACACCTTC. It is translated as CASSMGGDYGYTF.

This clone was detected only a few times. V and J are TRBV29-1 and TRBJ1-2, with a possible D match to TRBD1 (6 bases). V gave up 3 bases and J gave up 2 bases, with 7 bases separating them. The CDR3 spans 12 residues. CDR1 and CDR2 (germline): SQVTM, ANQGSEA. In DNA, the CDR3 is TGCAGCGTTGAGGACAGCAACTATGGCTACACCTTC. Translation gives CSVEDSNYGYTF.

The chain uses TRBV4-2 and TRBJ2-2; D unresolved. Germline V gene lookup returns CDR1 LGHNA and CDR2 YNFKEQ. CDR3 size: 15 residues. Trimming shortened V by 0 bases and J by 6 bases, and 11 bases separated the two germline ends. The CDR3 sequence is CASSQDDADSGELFF. DNA of the CDR3: TGTGCCAGCAGCCAAGATGACGCGGATTCCGGGGAGCTGTTTTTT.

The J gene is TRBJ2-1, the V gene TRBV29-1; the D gene is possibly TRBD2 (6 bases). V lost 7 bases, J lost 2 bases, and 12 bases lay in between. Germline CDR1 reads SQVTM; CDR2 reads ANQGSEA. The CDR3 runs 13 residues. CDR3 coding DNA: TGCAGCGGGGACGGGGGAGCCTACAATGAGCAGTTCTTC. This gives the protein CSGDGGAYNEQFF.

The chain joins TRBV18 to TRBJ2-4; a possible D gene is TRBD2 (6 bases). V was trimmed by 3 bases and J by 6 bases, leaving 12 bases between them. This CDR3 comprises 14 residues. CDR1 is KGHSH, CDR2 LQKENI, per germline. In DNA, the CDR3 is TGTGCCAGCTCACCCCTGGGACTTTTAAACATTCAGTACTTC. Its protein product is CASSPLGLLNIQYF.

The chain joins TRBV7-8 to TRBJ2-1; no clear D gene. The CDR3 consists of 11 residues. Trimming removed 5 bases from V and 4 bases from J, with 3 bases in between. The germline V gene encodes CDR1 SGHVS and CDR2 FQNEAQ. For the CDR3, the DNA is TGTGCCAGCAGCACTTACAATGAGCAGTTCTTC. It translates to CASSTYNEQFF.

The chain joins TRBV7-9 to TRBJ2-2, with 16 bases matching TRBD2. The J segment lost 5 bases and the V segment lost 5 bases, leaving 8 bases of the junction unmatched. Germline CDR1 SEHNR, CDR2 FQNEAQ (reference sequence). This CDR3 spans 18 amino acids. The CDR3 spells CASSHTGTSGRGTGELFF. Here the CDR3 DNA reads TGTGCCAGCAGCCACACCGGGACTAGCGGGAGGGGAACCGGGGAGCTGTTTTTT.